This T cell receptor (beta chain) was found in a study of blood T cell repertoires in COVID-19. About the study: PBMCs, B-cell-depleted T cells, or T cells provided the cDNA or gDNA that made up the material.

Per the germline V gene, CDR1 is MNHNS and CDR2 is SASEGT. There are 16 residues in the CDR3. Deletions cut 4 bases from V and 0 bases from J, with 14 bases between. Original processing notes: Estimated nucleated cell counts came from reference gene primer amplification. Assay: immunoSEQ multiplex PCR; the TCRdb copy retains only in-frame clones and omits some. The V and J calls and clone size are taken from that table; D and trimming were inferred from the DNA. The sample has 200,000 to 300,000 clones; about 87% are singletons. V and J are TRBV6-1 and TRBJ2-3; possible D gene TRBD2, 7 bases. This clonotype was obtained from a man in his sixties who had recovered from COVID-19. Specimen: peripheral blood. CDR3 bases: TGTGCCAGCAGTGGCCGGAGGGGGGGTAGCACAGATACGCAGTATTTT. It codes for CASSGRRGGSTDTQYF.